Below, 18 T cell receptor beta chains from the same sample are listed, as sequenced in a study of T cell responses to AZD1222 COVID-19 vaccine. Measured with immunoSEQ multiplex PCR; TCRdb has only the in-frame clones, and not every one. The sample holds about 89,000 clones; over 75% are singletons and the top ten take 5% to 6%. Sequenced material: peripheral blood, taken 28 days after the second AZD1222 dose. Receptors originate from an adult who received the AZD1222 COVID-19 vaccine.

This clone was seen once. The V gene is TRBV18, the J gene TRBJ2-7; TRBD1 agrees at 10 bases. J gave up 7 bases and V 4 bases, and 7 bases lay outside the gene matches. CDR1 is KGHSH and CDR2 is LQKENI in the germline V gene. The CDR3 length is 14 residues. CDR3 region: CASSQRDRGGEQYF. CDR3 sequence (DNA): TGTGCCAGCTCACAACGGGACAGGGGAGGAGAGCAGTACTTC.

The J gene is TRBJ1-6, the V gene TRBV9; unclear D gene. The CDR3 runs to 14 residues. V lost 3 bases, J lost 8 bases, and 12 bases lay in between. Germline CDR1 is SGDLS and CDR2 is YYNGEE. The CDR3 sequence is CASSDPYGDSPLHF. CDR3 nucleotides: TGTGCCAGCAGCGACCCTTATGGGGATTCACCCCTCCACTTT.

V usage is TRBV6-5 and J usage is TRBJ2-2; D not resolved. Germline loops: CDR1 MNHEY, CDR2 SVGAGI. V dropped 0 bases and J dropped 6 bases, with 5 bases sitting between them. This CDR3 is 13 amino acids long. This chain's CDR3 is CASSYSGPGELFF. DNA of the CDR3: TGTGCCAGCAGTTACTCAGGGCCCGGGGAGCTGTTTTTT.

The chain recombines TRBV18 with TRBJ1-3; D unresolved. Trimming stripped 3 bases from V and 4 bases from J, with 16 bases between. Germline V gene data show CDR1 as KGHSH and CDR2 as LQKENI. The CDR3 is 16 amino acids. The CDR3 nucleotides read TGTGCCAGCTCACCCCTCGACATTATCTCCGGAAACACCATATATTTT. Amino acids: CASSPLDIISGNTIYF.

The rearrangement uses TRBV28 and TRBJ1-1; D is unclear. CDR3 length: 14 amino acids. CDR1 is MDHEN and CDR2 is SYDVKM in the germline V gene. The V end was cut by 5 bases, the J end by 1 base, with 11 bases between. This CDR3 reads CASSVTRRNTEAFF. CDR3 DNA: TGTGCCAGCAGTGTGACGCGGAGGAACACTGAAGCTTTCTTT.

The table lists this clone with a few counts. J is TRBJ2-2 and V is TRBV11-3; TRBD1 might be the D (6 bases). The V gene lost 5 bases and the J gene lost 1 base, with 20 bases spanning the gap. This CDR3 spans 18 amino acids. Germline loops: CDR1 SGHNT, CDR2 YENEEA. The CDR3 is CASSLPNPGHKNTGELFF. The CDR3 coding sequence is TGTGCCAGCAGCCTACCTAACCCGGGACACAAGAACACCGGGGAGCTGTTTTTT. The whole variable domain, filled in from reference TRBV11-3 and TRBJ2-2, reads EAGVVQSPRYKIIEKKQPVAFWCNPISGHNTLYWYLQNLGQGPELLIRYENEEAVDDSQLPKDRFSAERLKGVDSTLKIQPAELGDSAVYLCASSLPNPGHKNTGELFFGEGSRLTVL.

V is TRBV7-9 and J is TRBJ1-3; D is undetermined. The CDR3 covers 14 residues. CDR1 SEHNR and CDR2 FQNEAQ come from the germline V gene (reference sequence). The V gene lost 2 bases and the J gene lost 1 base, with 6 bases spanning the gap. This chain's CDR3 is CASSLSWSGNTIYF. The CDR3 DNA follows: TGTGCCAGCAGCTTATCCTGGTCTGGAAACACCATATATTTT.

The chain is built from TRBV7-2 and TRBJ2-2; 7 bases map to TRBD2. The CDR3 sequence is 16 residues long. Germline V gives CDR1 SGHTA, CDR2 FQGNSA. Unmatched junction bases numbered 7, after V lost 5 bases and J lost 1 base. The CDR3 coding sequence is TGTGCCAGCAGCCTTGGACTAGGAAGGAACACCGGGGAGCTGTTTTTT. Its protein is CASSLGLGRNTGELFF.

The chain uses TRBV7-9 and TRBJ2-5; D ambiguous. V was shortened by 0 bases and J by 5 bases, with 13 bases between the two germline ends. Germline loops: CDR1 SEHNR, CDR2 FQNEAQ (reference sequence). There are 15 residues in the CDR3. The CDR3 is CASSLAGAAGETQYF. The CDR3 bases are TGTGCCAGCAGCTTAGCAGGCGCGGCCGGGGAGACCCAGTACTTC.

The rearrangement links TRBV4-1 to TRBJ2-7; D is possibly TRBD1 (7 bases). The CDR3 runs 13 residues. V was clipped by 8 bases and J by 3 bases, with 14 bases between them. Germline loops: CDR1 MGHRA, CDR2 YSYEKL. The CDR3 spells CASARGQYYEQYF. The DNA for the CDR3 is TGCGCCAGCGCGCGGGGACAGTACTACGAGCAGTACTTC.

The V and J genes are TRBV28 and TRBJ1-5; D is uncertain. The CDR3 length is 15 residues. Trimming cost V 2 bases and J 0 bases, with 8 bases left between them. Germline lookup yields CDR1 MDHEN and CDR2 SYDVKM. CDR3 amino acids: CASSLTQHSNQPQHF. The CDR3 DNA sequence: TGTGCCAGCAGTTTAACGCAGCATAGCAATCAGCCCCAGCATTTT.

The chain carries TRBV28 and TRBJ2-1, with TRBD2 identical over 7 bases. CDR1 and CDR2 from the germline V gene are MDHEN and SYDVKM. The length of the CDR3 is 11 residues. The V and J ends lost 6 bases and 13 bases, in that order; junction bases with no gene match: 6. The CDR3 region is CASRVERGQFF. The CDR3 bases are TGTGCCAGCAGGGTAGAGCGGGGACAGTTCTTC.

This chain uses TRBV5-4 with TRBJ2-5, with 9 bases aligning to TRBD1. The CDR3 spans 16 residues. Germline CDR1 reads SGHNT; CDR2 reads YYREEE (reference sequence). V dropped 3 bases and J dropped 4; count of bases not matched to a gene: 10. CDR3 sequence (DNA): TGTGCCAGCAGCTCCTGGACAGGGGAGACCCGAGAGACCCAGTACTTC. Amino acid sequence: CASSSWTGETRETQYF.

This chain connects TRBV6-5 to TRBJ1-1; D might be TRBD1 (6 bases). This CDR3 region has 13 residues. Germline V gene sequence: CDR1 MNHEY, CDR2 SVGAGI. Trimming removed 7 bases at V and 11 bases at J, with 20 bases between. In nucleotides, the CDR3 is TGTGCCAGCACCGAAAGGGACAATTTGTTGGCTTTCTTT. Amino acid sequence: CASTERDNLLAFF.

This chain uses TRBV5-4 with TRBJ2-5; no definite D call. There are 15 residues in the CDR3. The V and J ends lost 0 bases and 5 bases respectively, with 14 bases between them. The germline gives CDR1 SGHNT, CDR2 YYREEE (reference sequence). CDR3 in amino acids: CASSLGLVETETQYF. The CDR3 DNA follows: TGTGCCAGCAGCTTGGGTCTAGTTGAAACGGAGACCCAGTACTTC.

The CDR3 protein is CASLAGGAGEQFF. CDR3 nucleotides: TGTGCCAGTTTAGCGGGGGGAGCTGGTGAGCAGTTCTTC. The rearrangement uses TRBV19 and TRBJ2-1; 10 bases agree with TRBD2. J gave up 9 bases and V 8 bases, and 7 bases lay outside the gene matches. Germline assignment: CDR1 LNHDA and CDR2 SQIVND (reference sequence). The length of the CDR3 is 13 residues.

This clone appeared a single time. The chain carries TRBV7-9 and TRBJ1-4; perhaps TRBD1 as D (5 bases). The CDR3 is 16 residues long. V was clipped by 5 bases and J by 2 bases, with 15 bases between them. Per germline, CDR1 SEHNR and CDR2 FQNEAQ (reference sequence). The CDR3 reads CASSAREGRTNEKLFF. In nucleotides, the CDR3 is TGTGCCAGCAGCGCCCGGGAGGGACGGACTAATGAAAAACTGTTTTTT.

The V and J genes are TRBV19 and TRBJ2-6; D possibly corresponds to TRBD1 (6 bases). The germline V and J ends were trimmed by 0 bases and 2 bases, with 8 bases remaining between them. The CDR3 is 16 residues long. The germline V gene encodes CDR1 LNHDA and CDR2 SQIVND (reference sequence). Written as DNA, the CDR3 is TGTGCCAGTAGTATAGATGGGGGCGCTGGGGCCAACGTCCTGACTTTC. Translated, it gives CASSIDGGAGANVLTF.